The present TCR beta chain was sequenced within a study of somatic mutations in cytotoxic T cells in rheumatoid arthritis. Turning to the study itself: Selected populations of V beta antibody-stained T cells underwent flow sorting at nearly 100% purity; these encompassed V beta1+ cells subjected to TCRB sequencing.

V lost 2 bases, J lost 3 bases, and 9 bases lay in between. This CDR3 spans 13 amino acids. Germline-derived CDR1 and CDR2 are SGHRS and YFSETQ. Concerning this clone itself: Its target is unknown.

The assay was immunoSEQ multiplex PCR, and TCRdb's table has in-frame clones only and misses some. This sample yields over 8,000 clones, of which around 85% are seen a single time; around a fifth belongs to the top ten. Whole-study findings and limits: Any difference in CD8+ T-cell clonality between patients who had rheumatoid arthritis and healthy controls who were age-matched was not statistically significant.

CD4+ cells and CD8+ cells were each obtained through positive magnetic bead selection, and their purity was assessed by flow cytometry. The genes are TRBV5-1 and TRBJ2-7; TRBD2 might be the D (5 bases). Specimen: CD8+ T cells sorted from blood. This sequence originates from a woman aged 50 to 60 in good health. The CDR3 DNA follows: TGCGCCAGCAGCTTAACTAGGGACTACGAGCAGTACTTC. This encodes CASSLTRDYEQYF.